This TCR beta chain stems from a study of human T cells and chemical hapten exposure. Study overall: A roughly 2 cm by roughly 2 cm inner upper arm patch received 2% DPC for sensitization. Patch tests of 0.01% DPC on the upper back were read at 6 days.

Study-wide findings and caveats: In comparison with controls, expanded TCRs gave rise to a significantly larger number of large CDR3 similarity clusters. With DPC sensitization, TCRs exceeding 1 in 1000 frequency showed no change.

From the RACE reads, TCRdb called clonotypes with MiXCR, one entry per CDR3 protein. The table shows some 83,000 distinct CDR3 sequences, with about 10% occurring only once. The time point: patch test 1, 2 weeks after DPC sensitization. Noted treatment: therapeutic diphenylcyclopropenone sensitization with weekly scalp DPC. This CDR3 has 15 residues. Trimming left V 3 bases short and J 3 bases short, with 14 bases between. From germline, CDR1 is KGHSH and CDR2 LQKENI. On this clonotype itself: The antigen is not known.

The TCR comes from a woman in her 50s with alopecia areata. Some clones in this sample may be carry-over from other donors' samples. The V gene is TRBV18, the J gene TRBJ2-5, with a possible D match to TRBD2 (6 bases). The starting material was whole blood, obtained in connection with sensitization to the hapten diphenylcyclopropenone (DPC). CDR3 nucleotide sequence: TGTGCCAGCTCACCGCGAATCGGGAGAGAAGAGACCCAGTACTTC. As protein: CASSPRIGREETQYF.